This TCR beta chain derives from a study of vaccination and CD4 T cells after COVID-19. Study overall: A median of approximately 75 days (range 14 to 241) separated dose two from the taking of post-vaccine samples. In culture, cells were exposed to overlapping spike peptides from SARS-CoV-2, HCoV-NL63, HCoV-OC43 and HCoV-229E.

Cultured CD4+ T-cell DNA underwent Oncomine TCR Beta short-read sequencing. TCRdb reanalysed the PCR reads using MiXCR and keeps one entry per CDR3 protein. The top ten hold about 32% of the sample, which has thousands of distinct CDR3 sequences, 25% to 30% seen once. The CDR3 consists of 18 residues. Germline CDR1 SGHTA, CDR2 FQGNSA. J gave up 1 base and V 2 bases, and 5 bases lay outside the gene matches. This clonotype was seen more than once but under ten times. Its antigen is not identified. Study observations and caveats: In convalescent patients, 304 of 307 vaccine-specific clones were spike mono-reactive.

Treatment in this sample: approximately 10-day PBMC culture with coronavirus spike peptide pools or control peptides (ViraFEST assay). TCR sequencing followed the expansion of antigen-specific T cells with peptide pools in ViraFEST. Sequenced here: CD4+ T cells from blood, cultured in vitro, sampled after SARS-CoV-2 vaccination. The sequence was obtained from a human donor who had recovered from COVID-19. The chain is built from TRBV7-2 and TRBJ2-5, with 15 bases lining up with TRBD2. The CDR3 loop is CASSLSWGLAGGQETQYF. In nucleotides, the CDR3 is TGTGCCAGCAGCTTAAGTTGGGGACTAGCGGGGGGCCAAGAGACCCAGTACTTC.